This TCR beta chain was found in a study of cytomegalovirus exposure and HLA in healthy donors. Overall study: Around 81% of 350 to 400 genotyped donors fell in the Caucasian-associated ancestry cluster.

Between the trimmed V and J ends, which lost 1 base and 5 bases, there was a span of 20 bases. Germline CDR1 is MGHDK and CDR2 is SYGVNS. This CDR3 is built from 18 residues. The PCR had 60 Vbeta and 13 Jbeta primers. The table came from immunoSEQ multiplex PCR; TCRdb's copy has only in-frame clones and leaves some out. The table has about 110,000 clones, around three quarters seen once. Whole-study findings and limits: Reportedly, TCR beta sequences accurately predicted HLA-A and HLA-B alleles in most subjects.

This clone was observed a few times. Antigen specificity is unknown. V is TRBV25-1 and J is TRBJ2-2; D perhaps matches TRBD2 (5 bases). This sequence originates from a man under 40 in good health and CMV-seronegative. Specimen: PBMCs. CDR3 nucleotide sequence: TGTGCCAGCAGTGAATTGCAGGTAGGAACAGCGGAGACCGGGGAGCTGTTTTTT. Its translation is CASSELQVGTAETGELFF.